One and the same sample provided the 28 T cell receptor beta chains below, sequenced in a study of early T cells in non-severe SARS-CoV-2 infection. TCRdb passed the 5' RACE reads through MiXCR, listing each CDR3 protein once. This table holds 30,000 or so distinct CDR3 sequences, 3% to 5% found once. The sample taken for sequencing was whole blood. These receptors came from an adult who was a healthcare worker with PCR-confirmed SARS-CoV-2 infection or an uninfected control (not recorded which).

This clonotype turned up a few times. The chain has TRBV6-6 and TRBJ1-3, with no clear D. Germline CDR1 MNHNY, CDR2 SVGAGI (reference sequence). The CDR3 is made up of 12 amino acids. V shed 6 bases and J shed 1 base, with 4 bases lying between them. As DNA, the CDR3 is TGTGCCAGCAGGATGTCTGGAAACACCATATATTTT. Protein: CASRMSGNTIYF.

This clonotype was seen at least ten times. The chain recombines TRBV7-2 with TRBJ2-1; D uncertain. Germline CDR1 reads SGHTA; CDR2 reads FQGNSA. Between the trimmed V and J ends, which lost 5 bases and 6 bases, there was a span of 17 bases. The length of the CDR3 is 15 residues. The CDR3 sequence: CASSPRRPSGNEQFF. The CDR3 DNA follows: TGTGCCAGCAGCCCTAGACGCCCATCGGGCAATGAGCAGTTCTTC.

This clonotype was seen only a few times. The CDR3 DNA follows: TGTGCCAGCAGCCGAGAAGTTGGGGGAGGGCTCTACAATGAGCAGTTCTTC. It encodes CASSREVGGGLYNEQFF. The chain has TRBV11-2 and TRBJ2-1; 7 bases map to TRBD2. Germline CDR1 SGHAT, CDR2 FQNNGV. The CDR3 loop spans 17 amino acids. Trimming removed 5 bases from V and 3 bases from J; junction bases left unmatched: 13.

This clonotype has at least ten counts. This chain uses TRBV29-1 with TRBJ1-1; unclear D gene. The CDR3 has 11 amino acids. Trimming removed 3 bases at V and 3 bases at J, with 5 bases between. In germline, CDR1 is SQVTM, CDR2 ANQGSEA. CDR3 nucleotides: TGCAGCGTTGATAGAGACACTGAAGCTTTCTTT. It is translated as CSVDRDTEAFF.

This clonotype was detected many times. V and J are TRBV5-1 and TRBJ2-5; D unclear. Trimming cost V 0 bases and J 7 bases, with 7 bases left between them. CDR3 size: 12 residues. Germline V lookup: CDR1 SGHRS, CDR2 YFSETQ. DNA for the CDR3: TGCGCCAGCAGCTTGGATCAGGTGACCCAGTACTTC. Protein product: CASSLDQVTQYF.

This clonotype was counted at least ten times. The V and J genes are TRBV5-6 and TRBJ2-7; D is possibly TRBD2 (5 bases). This CDR3 has 12 residues. Per the germline V gene, CDR1 is SGHDT and CDR2 is YYEEEE. V dropped 4 bases and J dropped 6 bases, with 11 bases sitting between them. The CDR3 DNA follows: TGTGCCAGCAGCCGACGGGGTAGCGAGCAGTACTTC. The encoded protein is CASSRRGSEQYF. Using reference TRBV5-6 and TRBJ2-7 for the parts outside the CDR3, the full variable domain is DAGVTQSPTHLIKTRGQQVTLRCSPKSGHDTVSWYQQALGQGPQFIFQYYEEEERQRGNFPDRFSGHQFPNYSSELNVNALLLGDSALYLCASSRRGSEQYFGPGTRLTVT.

V gene TRBV6-5 combines with J gene TRBJ1-2; the D gene is possibly TRBD1 (5 bases). Germline CDR1 reads MNHEY; CDR2 reads SVGAGI. With 7 bases removed from V and 5 bases from J, the gap between germline ends came to 17 bases. The CDR3 runs to 14 residues. The CDR3 is CASTHSRGVYGYTF. In DNA, the CDR3 is TGTGCCAGCACCCACTCACGGGGGGTATATGGCTACACCTTC.

At least ten counts were recorded for this clonotype. The J gene is TRBJ1-3, the V gene TRBV19; possible D gene TRBD1, 6 bases. Trimming removed 7 bases from V and 8 bases from J, with 18 bases in between. Germline CDR1 LNHDA, CDR2 SQIVND (reference sequence). This CDR3 has 14 residues. The CDR3 loop reads CASTAGLRGDTIYF. The CDR3 coding sequence is TGTGCCAGTACAGCAGGACTAAGGGGGGACACCATATATTTT. The variable domain in full, with the rest retrieved from reference TRBV19 and TRBJ1-3, is DGGITQSPKYLFRKEGQNVTLSCEQNLNHDAMYWYRQDPGQGLRLIYYSQIVNDFQKGDIAEGYSVSREKKESFPLTVTSAQKNPTAFYLCASTAGLRGDTIYFGEGSWLTVV.

The chain recombines TRBV30 with TRBJ1-1; unclear D gene. The CDR3 is 14 residues long. Germline V gene data show CDR1 as GTSNPN and CDR2 as SVGIG (reference sequence). Trimming shortened V by 1 base and J by 1 base, and 10 bases separated the two germline ends. Here the CDR3 DNA reads TGTGCCTGGAGTGACTGGCGTCCGAACACTGAAGCTTTCTTT. Its translation: CAWSDWRPNTEAFF.

V gene TRBV7-2 combines with J gene TRBJ2-3; 8 bases agree with TRBD2. CDR3 length equals 15 residues. J was trimmed by 6 bases and V by 2 bases; bases with no gene match: 7. Per germline, CDR1 SGHTA and CDR2 FQGNSA. CDR3 in amino acids: CASSLKSGGLDTQYF. CDR3 coding DNA: TGTGCCAGCAGCTTAAAGAGCGGGGGACTCGATACGCAGTATTTT.

Ten or more counts support this clonotype. The CDR3 is CASSPNQGNTDTQYF. CDR3 DNA sequence: TGTGCCAGCTCACCCAACCAGGGGAACACAGATACGCAGTATTTT. The chain recombines TRBV18 with TRBJ2-3; weak D call: TRBD1 (6 bases). Looked up from germline, CDR1 is KGHSH and CDR2 is LQKENI. There are 15 residues in the CDR3. V gave up 3 bases and J gave up 2 bases, with 12 bases separating them.

The rearrangement uses TRBV4-1 and TRBJ2-1; 12 bases align to TRBD2. This CDR3 region has 19 residues. J gave up 4 bases and V 0 bases, and 10 bases lay outside the gene matches. Germline V gene data show CDR1 as MGHRA and CDR2 as YSYEKL. CDR3 in DNA: TGCGCCAGCAGCCAAGATGGGCTAGCGGGAGGGGGAGCATACAATGAGCAGTTCTTC. It is translated as CASSQDGLAGGGAYNEQFF.

This clonotype was counted many times. The gene calls are TRBV20-1 and TRBJ1-5, with D maybe TRBD1 (5 bases). The CDR3 is 14 residues long. Germline values: CDR1 DFQATT, CDR2 SNEGSKA (reference sequence). The ends were cut back, 5 bases at V and 8 bases at J, with 19 bases in the middle. The CDR3 DNA reads as TGCAGTGCTCTAAGAGGGGCAGGCCGGGAGCCCCAGCATTTT. Its translation: CSALRGAGREPQHF.

In its sample, this clonotype was seen many times. This sequence joins TRBV5-1 and TRBJ1-1, with 9 bases fitting TRBD1. This CDR3 spans 15 amino acids. J was trimmed by 3 bases and V by 0 bases; bases with no gene match: 3. Germline V lookup: CDR1 SGHRS, CDR2 YFSETQ. CDR3: CASSLGQGVHTEAFF. CDR3 DNA sequence: TGCGCCAGCAGCTTGGGACAGGGGGTGCACACTGAAGCTTTCTTT.

At least ten counts were recorded for this clonotype. The chain uses TRBV2 and TRBJ2-2; 10 bases map to TRBD1. V lost 5 bases, J lost 4 bases, and 4 bases stayed unmatched. The germline gives CDR1 SNHLY, CDR2 FYNNEI. The CDR3 is made up of 15 amino acids. As DNA, the CDR3 is TGTGCCAGCAGTTGGGACAGGGGACCCACCGGGGAGCTGTTTTTT. It translates to CASSWDRGPTGELFF.

This clonotype was counted at least ten times. The V call is TRBV5-5, the J call TRBJ2-7, with 11 bases that match TRBD2. J was trimmed by 7 bases and V by 2 bases; bases with no gene match: 11. The CDR3 runs to 16 residues. Germline assignment: CDR1 SGHKS and CDR2 YYEKEE (reference sequence). The CDR3 nucleotides read TGTGCCAGCAGCTTTAGCGGGGGGGCCCTGTCGAGGGAGCAGTACTTC. Translation gives CASSFSGGALSREQYF.

This clonotype appeared many times. The chain recombines TRBV5-6 with TRBJ1-6, with D uncertain. Germline V CDR1 and CDR2: SGHDT, YYEEEE. Trimming cost V 2 bases and J 6 bases, with 12 bases left between them. The CDR3 runs 15 residues. CDR3 protein: CASSFGAFGNSPLHF. CDR3 bases: TGTGCCAGCAGCTTTGGAGCGTTTGGTAATTCACCCCTCCACTTT.

Sample share makes this clonotype medium-sized. The chain has TRBV3-1 and TRBJ2-5; TRBD1 matches at 8 bases. The germline CDR1 and CDR2 sequences are LGHDT and YNNKEL (reference sequence). The CDR3 has 17 amino acids. The V and J ends lost 2 bases and 1 base, in that order; junction bases with no gene match: 9. The CDR3 spells CASSQRSTGAFQETQYF. The CDR3 region has the DNA TGTGCCAGCAGCCAAAGATCGACAGGGGCCTTCCAAGAGACCCAGTACTTC.

This clonotype was counted a few times. The chain is built from TRBV4-1 and TRBJ1-2; D is unresolved. The CDR3 totals 15 residues. Germline V gene sequence: CDR1 MGHRA, CDR2 YSYEKL. With 0 bases removed from V and 12 bases from J, the gap between germline ends came to 20 bases. The CDR3 nucleotides are TGCGCCAGCAGCCAAGATTTCGATGCTCCCTCCCGAAACACCTTC. It codes for CASSQDFDAPSRNTF.

This clonotype was seen only a few times. The rearrangement uses TRBV12-3 or TRBV12-4 and TRBJ2-7, with D possibly being TRBD1 (6 bases). The CDR3 is 15 residues long. Deletions cut 5 bases from V and 2 bases from J, with 16 bases between. CDR3 loop: CASSTRWGQAYEQYF. The CDR3 DNA reads as TGTGCCAGCAGTACCCGGTGGGGACAAGCCTACGAGCAGTACTTC.

This clonotype was detected ten times or more. The CDR3: CASSGGSYEQYF. The CDR3 DNA reads as TGTGCCAGCAGCGGAGGGTCCTACGAGCAGTACTTC. The V call is TRBV7-9, the J call TRBJ2-7; possibly TRBD2 for D (6 bases). Germline V gene lookup returns CDR1 SEHNR and CDR2 FQNEAQ (reference sequence). CDR3 length: 12 amino acids. V dropped 5 bases and J dropped 1 base, with 6 bases sitting between them. The whole variable domain, remainder taken from reference TRBV7-9 and TRBJ2-7, is DTGVSQNPRHKITKRGQNVTFRCDPISEHNRLYWYRQTLGQGPEFLTYFQNEAQLEKSRLLSDRFSAERPKGSFSTLEIQRTEQGDSAMYLCASSGGSYEQYFGPGTRLTVT.

This clonotype was seen many times. This chain joins TRBV5-8 and TRBJ2-2, with no clear D. The CDR3 runs 13 residues. Germline values: CDR1 SGHTS, CDR2 YDEGEE. The V end was cut by 4 bases, the J end by 7 bases, with 11 bases between. In DNA, the CDR3 is TGTGCCAGCAGCCGAAGAACCAGCGGGGAGCTGTTTTTT. Its translation: CASSRRTSGELFF. The full variable domain, in which reference TRBV5-8 and TRBJ2-2 provide the parts outside the CDR3, is EAGVTQSPTHLIKTRGQQATLRCSPISGHTSVYWYQQALGLGLQFLLWYDEGEERNRGNFPPRFSGRQFPNYSSELNVNALELEDSALYLCASSRRTSGELFFGEGSRLTVL.

This clonotype was recorded many times. The chain recombines TRBV7-3 with TRBJ2-2; D gene uncertain. V was shortened by 3 bases and J by 3 bases, with 2 bases between the two germline ends. The germline gives CDR1 SGHTA, CDR2 FQGTGA. The CDR3 spans 12 residues. The CDR3 DNA sequence: TGTGCCAGCAGCTTGTACACCGGGGAGCTGTTTTTT. Translation: CASSLYTGELFF. The whole variable domain, filled in from reference TRBV7-3 and TRBJ2-2, reads GAGVSQTPSNKVTEKGKYVELRCDPISGHTALYWYRQSLGQGPEFLIYFQGTGAADDSGLPNDRFFAVRPEGSVSTLKIQRTERGDSAVYLCASSLYTGELFFGEGSRLTVL.

In this sample, this clonotype turned up a few times. The rearrangement uses TRBV11-2 and TRBJ1-1; TRBD1 aligns across 7 bases. Per the germline V gene, CDR1 is SGHAT and CDR2 is FQNNGV. The CDR3 sequence is 15 residues long. The V and J ends lost 5 bases and 7 bases, in that order; junction bases with no gene match: 13. The CDR3 DNA is TGTGCCAGCAGCCTATACCTCGGGACAGAAAATGAAGCTTTCTTT. Translating it yields CASSLYLGTENEAFF. The full variable domain, completed using reference TRBV11-2 and TRBJ1-1, is EAGVAQSPRYKIIEKRQSVAFWCNPISGHATLYWYQQILGQGPKLLIQFQNNGVVDDSQLPKDRFSAERLKGVDSTLKIQPAKLEDSAVYLCASSLYLGTENEAFFGQGTRLTVV.

Many counts were recorded for this clonotype. This chain uses TRBV5-7 with TRBJ1-1; D is possibly TRBD1 (5 bases). TRBV5-7 is given ORF status, its function remaining uncertain. This CDR3 is 11 amino acids long. Between the trimmed V and J ends, which lost 3 bases and 8 bases, there was a span of 8 bases. This CDR3 is CASSYRREAFF. The CDR3 coding sequence is TGTGCCAGCAGCTACAGGAGGGAAGCTTTCTTT.

This clonotype was detected ten times or more. V gene TRBV30 combines with J gene TRBJ2-7; the match to TRBD2 covers 11 bases. This CDR3 spans 16 amino acids. Germline CDR1 GTSNPN, CDR2 SVGIG (reference sequence). Trimming removed 0 bases from V and 4 bases from J; junction bases left unmatched: 8. This CDR3 reads CAWSVPLAGARYEQYF. The CDR3 nucleotides are TGTGCCTGGAGTGTACCACTAGCGGGAGCCCGATACGAGCAGTACTTC.

This clonotype was observed many times. This CDR3 is CASSVRLAGDSSSYNEQFF. CDR3 nucleotide sequence: TGTGCCAGCAGCGTTCGACTAGCGGGTGACTCGAGCTCCTACAATGAGCAGTTCTTC. V is TRBV11-2 and J is TRBJ2-1; the match to TRBD2 covers 10 bases. The V gene's germline CDR1 is SGHAT and CDR2 FQNNGV. The CDR3 is 19 amino acids. With V trimmed by 5 bases and J by 0 bases, 13 bases remained unmatched.

This clonotype showed up many times. The chain carries TRBV25-1 and TRBJ2-2, with D perhaps being TRBD1 or TRBD2 (5 bases each). The V end lost 8 bases, the J end lost 1 base, and 11 bases lay between the germline ends. The germline V gene has CDR1 MGHDK and CDR2 SYGVNS. CDR3 length: 14 amino acids. The CDR3 coding sequence is TGTGCCAGCGGGGGACGGGTGAACACCGGGGAGCTGTTTTTT. This gives the protein CASGGRVNTGELFF.